The present entry profiles one T cell receptor (beta chain) with its context. Researchers ran the PCR with 60 Vbeta and 13 Jbeta primers. TCRdb's copy holds only in-frame clones and misses some; the assay was immunoSEQ multiplex PCR. Of under 200,000 clones in the sample, 70% to 90% are singletons; the top ten hold approximately 0.8%. Germline CDR1 is LNHNV and CDR2 is YYDKDF (reference sequence). V dropped 0 bases and J dropped 1 base, with 6 bases sitting between them. The CDR3 runs to 15 residues. This specimen belongs to a study of cytomegalovirus exposure and HLA in healthy donors. Sequencing was done on a sample of PBMCs. The receptor comes from a woman aged 18-29 years in good health and CMV-seronegative. This chain links TRBV15 with TRBJ2-2; D is uncertain. In DNA, the CDR3 is TGTGCCACCAGCAGAGATGGCGGGAACACCGGGGAGCTGTTTTTT. It encodes CATSRDGGNTGELFF.